What follows are 21 T cell receptor beta chains derived from one specimen sequenced in a study of CD8+CD57+ T cells in acquired aplastic anemia. By flow cytometry, patients selected for sequencing had shown an expansion of CD8+CD57+ cells. Using genomic DNA as the template, TCR beta VDJ and CDR3 profiling was carried out. In TCRdb, the reads were re-called with MiXCR into one record per CDR3 protein. The repertoire holds roughly 280,000 distinct CDR3 sequences, with 45% to 65% as singletons. Material for sequencing was sorted CD4+, CD8+, or CD8+CD57+ T cells (not recorded which) from PBMCs. The source of these receptors is a human donor with aplastic anemia.

This clonotype was recorded only once. The CDR3 does not close with the conserved phenylalanine or tryptophan, likely indicating a read error. No DNA is shown, since the ends of the CDR3 on it are uncertain; the CDR3 is the one TCRdb lists. The V gene is TRBV5-1, the J gene TRBJ2-7; the table's D gene call, TRBD1, was not cross checked with the DNA. Ends included, the CDR3 has 10 residues. The germline V gene encodes CDR1 SGHRS and CDR2 YFSETQ. The CDR3 loop reads CASSCITRDR.

This clonotype was recorded many times. The chain has TRBV20-1 and TRBJ1-2, with 9 bases identical to TRBD1. The length of the CDR3 is 15 residues. CDR1 and CDR2 (germline): DFQATT, SNEGSKA (reference sequence). J lost 5 bases, V lost 5 bases, and 12 bases had no gene match. Here the CDR3 reads CSASPRQGEIYGYTF. The CDR3 DNA is TGCAGTGCTTCGCCGAGACAGGGGGAAATTTATGGCTACACCTTC.

This clonotype has more than one count but fewer than ten. The chain couples TRBV2 to TRBJ2-7, with D possibly matching TRBD1 (6 bases). Germline CDR1 SNHLY, CDR2 FYNNEI. With 7 bases removed from V and 4 bases from J, the gap between germline ends came to 14 bases. The CDR3 is 13 amino acids. Here the CDR3 reads CASTPTGSYEQYF. CDR3 coding DNA: TGTGCCAGCACCCCGACAGGAAGTTACGAGCAGTACTTC.

This chain links TRBV29-1 with TRBJ2-7; TRBD2 agrees at 16 bases. The CDR3 contains 16 residues. Germline CDR1 and CDR2: SQVTM and ANQGSEA. The V and J ends lost 4 bases and 4 bases, in that order; junction bases with no gene match: 7. DNA of the CDR3: TGCAGCGTTGGAGGGACTAGCGGGAGGGCCCGGTACGAGCAGTACTTC. Translated: CSVGGTSGRARYEQYF.

The rearrangement joins TRBV19 to TRBJ1-2; 12 bases are a match to TRBD1. CDR1 is LNHDA and CDR2 is SQIVND in the germline V gene (reference sequence). CDR3 size: 17 residues. J gave up 2 bases and V 4 bases, and 8 bases lay outside the gene matches. The CDR3 nucleotides are TGTGCCAGTAGTAACCTTGGGGGGACAGGGGGCAACTATGGCTACACCTTC. Its translation: CASSNLGGTGGNYGYTF. Full variable domain (outside the CDR3, taken from reference TRBV19 and TRBJ1-2): DGGITQSPKYLFRKEGQNVTLSCEQNLNHDAMYWYRQDPGQGLRLIYYSQIVNDFQKGDIAEGYSVSREKKESFPLTVTSAQKNPTAFYLCASSNLGGTGGNYGYTFGSGTRLTVV.

This clonotype has more than one count but fewer than ten. The chain employs TRBV7-2 and TRBJ1-2, with D possibly being TRBD1 (5 bases). Per the germline V gene, CDR1 is SGHTA and CDR2 is FQGNSA. The CDR3 extends over 15 amino acids. V shed 0 bases and J shed 0 bases, with 8 bases lying between them. The CDR3 loop is CASSLAQGPNYGYTF. The CDR3, as DNA: TGTGCCAGCAGCTTAGCGCAGGGCCCTAACTATGGCTACACCTTC.

In its sample, this clonotype was seen once. The J gene is TRBJ1-5, the V gene TRBV7-9; D gene ambiguous. Germline V gives CDR1 SEHNR, CDR2 FQNEAQ (reference sequence). Trimming took 5 bases from V and 2 from J, leaving 16 bases between them. This CDR3 comprises 16 residues. The chain's CDR3 is CASSPQKGPGNQPQHF. The DNA for the CDR3 is TGTGCCAGCAGCCCTCAGAAGGGTCCGGGCAATCAGCCCCAGCATTTT.

V gene TRBV19 combines with J gene TRBJ2-1; 10 nucleotides line up with TRBD2. CDR3 length equals 16 residues. Germline assignment: CDR1 LNHDA and CDR2 SQIVND (reference sequence). With 1 base clipped from V and 3 bases from J, the junction kept 3 bases outside the gene matches. The CDR3 nucleotides read TGTGCCAGTAGTATAGGTAGCGGGGGGAGCTACAATGAGCAGTTCTTC. It encodes CASSIGSGGSYNEQFF.

The chain has TRBV7-9 and TRBJ2-1; 12 nucleotides match TRBD2. Germline trimming cut 5 bases from V and 2 bases from J; bases unmatched to any gene: 4. Germline lookup yields CDR1 SEHNR and CDR2 FQNEAQ (reference sequence). CDR3 length: 16 amino acids. The CDR3 sequence is CASSAGTSGPYNEQFF. In DNA, the CDR3 is TGTGCCAGCAGCGCGGGGACTAGCGGGCCCTACAATGAGCAGTTCTTC.

V is TRBV20-1 and J is TRBJ2-3, with D perhaps matching TRBD2 (6 bases). The CDR3 loop spans 14 amino acids. Germline V gene data show CDR1 as DFQATT and CDR2 as SNEGSKA (reference sequence). Trimming removed 1 base from V and 2 bases from J, with 10 bases in between. The CDR3 protein is CSARAGTLTDTQYF. In DNA, the CDR3 is TGCAGTGCTAGAGCGGGGACTCTCACAGATACGCAGTATTTT.

The sample holds many counts of this clonotype. This chain connects TRBV27 to TRBJ1-1, with D possibly TRBD1 on 6 matching bases. V was trimmed by 4 bases and J by 5 bases, leaving 17 bases between them. Germline CDR1 reads MNHEY; CDR2 reads SMNVEV (reference sequence). The CDR3 spans 15 residues. The CDR3 spells CASSSRYRARTEAFF. CDR3 DNA sequence: TGTGCCAGCAGTTCCCGTTACAGGGCCAGGACTGAAGCTTTCTTT.

The chain is built from TRBV7-2 and TRBJ2-5; 7 nucleotides line up with TRBD2. The CDR3 spans 16 residues. Germline assignment: CDR1 SGHTA and CDR2 FQGNSA. V dropped 2 bases and J dropped 2; count of bases not matched to a gene: 8. The CDR3 DNA reads as TGTGCCAGCAGCTTATTCCGCGGAGCGGGACAAGAGACCCAGTACTTC. This gives the protein CASSLFRGAGQETQYF.

CDR3 nucleotide sequence: TGTGCCATCAGTGACACAGGGATTTACGAGCAGTACTTC. Its protein product is CAISDTGIYEQYF. The rearrangement links TRBV10-3 to TRBJ2-7; D may be TRBD1 (6 bases). The CDR3 length is 13 residues. The ends were cut back, 3 bases at V and 4 bases at J, with 10 bases in the middle. Per germline, CDR1 ENHRY and CDR2 SYGVKD.

This clonotype showed up many times. The chain combines TRBV20-1 with TRBJ1-2; D is uncertain. Between the trimmed V and J ends, which lost 3 bases and 7 bases, there was a span of 12 bases. Germline loops: CDR1 DFQATT, CDR2 SNEGSKA (reference sequence). The CDR3 contains 12 residues. CDR3 region: CSASTGFSGYTF. The CDR3 bases are TGCAGTGCTAGTACCGGCTTTAGTGGCTACACCTTC.

V gene TRBV7-3 combines with J gene TRBJ1-2, with D tentatively TRBD1 (5 bases). Germline V CDR1 and CDR2: SGHTA, FQGTGA. V lost 4 bases and J 4 bases, leaving 10 bases between the germline ends. This CDR3 has 13 residues. The CDR3 reads CASSSGRPYGYTF. CDR3 sequence (DNA): TGTGCCAGCAGCTCGGGACGTCCCTATGGCTACACCTTC.

The sample holds a few counts of this clonotype. V gene TRBV7-8 combines with J gene TRBJ2-1; weak D call: TRBD1 (5 bases). This CDR3 is built from 17 residues. Trimming took off 5 bases at V and 0 bases at J, with 17 bases between the two ends. Germline CDR1 is SGHVS and CDR2 is FQNEAQ. The CDR3: CASSPIPDSTSYNEQFF. CDR3 DNA sequence: TGTGCCAGCAGCCCAATACCCGACAGTACCTCCTACAATGAGCAGTTCTTC.

This chain joins TRBV10-3 and TRBJ2-1, with 11 bases identical to TRBD2. Germline trimming cut 3 bases from V and 6 bases from J; bases unmatched to any gene: 13. CDR1 and CDR2 from the germline V gene are ENHRY and SYGVKD. The CDR3 totals 18 residues. This chain's CDR3 is CAISDWTATSGVGNEQFF. CDR3 nucleotides: TGTGCCATCAGTGACTGGACTGCGACTAGCGGGGTAGGCAATGAGCAGTTCTTC.

To note about this clonotype: At one of its ends the junction is not consistent with the germline gene, which may arise from a read error. V usage is TRBV20-1 and J usage is TRBJ2-5; 8 bases align to TRBD2. This CDR3 region has 13 residues. Germline CDR1 and CDR2: DFQATT and SNEGSKA (reference sequence). The CDR3 loop reads CGAERREAKAQYF. In nucleotides, the CDR3 is TGCGGTGCTGAGCGGCGGGAGGCCAAGGCCCAGTACTTC.

The chain couples TRBV2 to TRBJ2-7, with D maybe TRBD2 (7 bases). Germline V gene lookup returns CDR1 SNHLY and CDR2 FYNNEI. The V and J ends lost 8 bases and 0 bases respectively, with 14 bases between them. The CDR3 spans 14 residues. The CDR3 loop is CASRGAGASYEQYF. CDR3 in DNA: TGTGCCAGCCGGGGGGCGGGGGCCTCCTACGAGCAGTACTTC.

The chain employs TRBV6-5 and TRBJ2-5, with 9 nucleotides matching TRBD1. Germline-derived CDR1 and CDR2 are MNHEY and SVGAGI. J was trimmed by 5 bases and V by 6 bases; bases with no gene match: 7. CDR3 length equals 14 residues. CDR3 in amino acids: CASRLTGGGETQYF. The CDR3 DNA reads TGTGCCAGCAGATTAACAGGGGGCGGGGAGACCCAGTACTTC.

The chain joins TRBV19 to TRBJ1-4, with unresolved D. CDR1 LNHDA and CDR2 SQIVND come from the germline V gene (reference sequence). The CDR3 consists of 13 residues. The V end was cut by 4 bases, the J end by 10 bases, with 13 bases between. The CDR3 is CASSTLLHRKLFF. The CDR3 coding sequence is TGTGCCAGTAGTACCCTACTTCACCGAAAACTGTTTTTT. Full variable domain (rest looked up from reference TRBV19 and TRBJ1-4): DGGITQSPKYLFRKEGQNVTLSCEQNLNHDAMYWYRQDPGQGLRLIYYSQIVNDFQKGDIAEGYSVSREKKESFPLTVTSAQKNPTAFYLCASSTLLHRKLFFGSGTQLSVL.